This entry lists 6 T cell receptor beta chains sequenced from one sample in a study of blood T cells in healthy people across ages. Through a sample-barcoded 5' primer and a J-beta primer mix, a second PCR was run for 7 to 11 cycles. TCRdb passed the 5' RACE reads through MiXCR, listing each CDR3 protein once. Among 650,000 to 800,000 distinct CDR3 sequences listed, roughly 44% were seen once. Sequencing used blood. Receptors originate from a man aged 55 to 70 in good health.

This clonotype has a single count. CDR3: CASATGTSQPDTQYF. The CDR3 DNA reads as TGTGCCAGTGCCACCGGGACTAGCCAGCCAGATACGCAGTATTTT. The chain carries TRBV2 and TRBJ2-3; 9 bases are a match to TRBD2. CDR3 length equals 15 residues. CDR1 and CDR2 from the germline V gene are SNHLY and FYNNEI. After removal of 9 bases from V and 4 bases from J, the junction contained 11 bases not matched to a gene.

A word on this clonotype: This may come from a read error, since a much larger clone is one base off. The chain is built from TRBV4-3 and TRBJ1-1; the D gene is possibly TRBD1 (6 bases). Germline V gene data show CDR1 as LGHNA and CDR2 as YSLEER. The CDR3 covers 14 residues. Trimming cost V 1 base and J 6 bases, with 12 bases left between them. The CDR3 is CASSQAEGVAEAFF. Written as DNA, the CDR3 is TGCGCCAGCAGCCAAGCGGAGGGGGTCGCTGAAGCTTTCTTT.

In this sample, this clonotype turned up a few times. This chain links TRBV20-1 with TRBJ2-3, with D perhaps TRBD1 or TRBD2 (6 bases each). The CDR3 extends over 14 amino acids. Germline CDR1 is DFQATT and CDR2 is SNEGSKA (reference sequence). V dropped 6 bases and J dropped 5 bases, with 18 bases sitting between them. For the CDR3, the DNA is TGCAGTGCGAGTCAGGGGACTGAGCTAGATACGCAGTATTTT. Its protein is CSASQGTELDTQYF.

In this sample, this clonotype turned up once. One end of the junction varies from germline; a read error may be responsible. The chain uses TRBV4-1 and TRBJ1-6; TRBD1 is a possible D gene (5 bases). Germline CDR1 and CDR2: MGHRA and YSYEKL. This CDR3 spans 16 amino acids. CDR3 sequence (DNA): TGCGCCAGCGGCCAAGGGGACTTAGAAATGGATTCACCCCTCCACTTT. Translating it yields CASGQGDLEMDSPLHF.

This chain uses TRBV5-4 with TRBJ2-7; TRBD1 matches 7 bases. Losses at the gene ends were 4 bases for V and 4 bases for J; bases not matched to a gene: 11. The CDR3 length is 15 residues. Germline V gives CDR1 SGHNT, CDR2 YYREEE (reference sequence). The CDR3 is CASSGRVQGDYEQYF. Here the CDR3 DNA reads TGTGCCAGCAGCGGGCGGGTCCAGGGGGATTACGAGCAGTACTTC.

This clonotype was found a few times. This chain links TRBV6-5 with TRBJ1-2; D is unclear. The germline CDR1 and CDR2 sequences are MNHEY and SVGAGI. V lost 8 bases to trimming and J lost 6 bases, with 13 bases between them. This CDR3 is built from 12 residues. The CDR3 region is CASANSFHGYTF. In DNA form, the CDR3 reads TGTGCCAGCGCCAACAGCTTCCATGGCTACACCTTC.